The TCR beta chain under discussion was sequenced for a study of T cell repertoires in cytomegalovirus infection. As for the study in general: It was the public TCR beta signatures that indicated both CMV infection and matching HLA type. Study-wide findings and caveats: The ex vivo response was dominated by HLA-C-restricted CMV-specific TCR beta clonotypes. Individuals carrying CMV plus the relevant HLA were identified by cumulative frequency of public TCR beta families.

Concerning this clonotype itself: Its antigen is not identified.

MiXCR, run by TCRdb on the reads, gives a single entry per CDR3 protein. Of around 530,000 distinct CDR3 sequences listed, around a quarter were seen once; the top ten hold approximately 13%. This sequence originates from a human donor in good health (CMV status not recorded). Some clones in this sample may be carry-over from other donors' samples. Sequencing used PBMCs.

In DNA, the CDR3 is TGTGCCAGCAGCTTCGATGGGGAACGAGTTGTTTTCTTT. This translates into CASSFDGERVVFF. The chain carries TRBV7-3 and TRBJ1-1; D gene unclear. Germline-derived CDR1 and CDR2 are SGHTA and FQGTGA. Trimming took 3 bases from V and 13 from J, leaving 18 bases between them. The CDR3 is 13 amino acids.